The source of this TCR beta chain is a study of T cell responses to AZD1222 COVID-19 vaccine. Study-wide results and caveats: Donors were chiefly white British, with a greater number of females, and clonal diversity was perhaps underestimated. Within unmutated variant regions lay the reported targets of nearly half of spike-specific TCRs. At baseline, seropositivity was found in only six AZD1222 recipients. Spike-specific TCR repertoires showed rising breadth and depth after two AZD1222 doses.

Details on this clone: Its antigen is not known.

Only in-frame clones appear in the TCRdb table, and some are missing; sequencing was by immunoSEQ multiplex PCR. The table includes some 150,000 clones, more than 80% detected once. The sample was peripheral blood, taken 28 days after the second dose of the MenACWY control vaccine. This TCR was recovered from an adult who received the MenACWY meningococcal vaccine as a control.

CDR3 loop: CASSERDRDNTEAFF. In DNA form, the CDR3 reads TGTGCCAGCAGTGAAAGGGACAGGGACAACACTGAAGCTTTCTTT. The chain couples TRBV2 to TRBJ1-1, with 9 positions matching TRBD1. This CDR3 spans 15 amino acids. V was pared by 2 bases and J by 2 bases, with 3 bases of the junction left unmatched. CDR1 and CDR2 (germline): SNHLY, FYNNEI. Full variable domain (missing parts from reference TRBV2 and TRBJ1-1): EPEVTQTPSHQVTQMGQEVILRCVPISNHLYFYWYRQILGQKVEFLVSFYNNEISEKSEIFDDQFSVERPDGSNFTLKIRSTKLEDSAMYFCASSERDRDNTEAFFGQGTRLTVV.